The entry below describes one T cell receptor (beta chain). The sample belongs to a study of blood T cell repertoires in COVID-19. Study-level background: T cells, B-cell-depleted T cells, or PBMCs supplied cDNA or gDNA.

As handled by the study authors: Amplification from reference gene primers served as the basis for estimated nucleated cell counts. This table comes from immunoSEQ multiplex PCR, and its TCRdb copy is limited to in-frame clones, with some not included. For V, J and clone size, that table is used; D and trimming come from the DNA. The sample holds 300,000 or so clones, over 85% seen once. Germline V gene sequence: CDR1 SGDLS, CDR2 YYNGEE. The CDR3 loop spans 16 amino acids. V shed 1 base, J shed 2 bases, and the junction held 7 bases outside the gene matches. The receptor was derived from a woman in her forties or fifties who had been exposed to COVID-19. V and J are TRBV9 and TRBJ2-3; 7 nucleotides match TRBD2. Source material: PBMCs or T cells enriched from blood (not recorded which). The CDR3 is CASSVWSSGNTDTQYF. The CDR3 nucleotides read TGTGCCAGCAGCGTATGGTCTAGCGGAAACACAGATACGCAGTATTTT.